This section outlines one T cell receptor beta chain sequence together with its context. Its antigen is as yet unknown. The germline V gene encodes CDR1 MNHEY and CDR2 SVGAGI. Deletions cut 6 bases from V and 5 bases from J, with 11 bases between. The CDR3 is made up of 14 amino acids. The record originates from a study of cytomegalovirus exposure and HLA in healthy donors. At the level of the study: Around 80 million unique TCR sequences came from HLA-typed donors in an early release. General study findings and limits: Relative to equally common others, HLA-associated TCR beta chains showed greater clonal expansion in a later analysis.

The PCR ran on 60 Vbeta and 13 Jbeta primers. The table came from immunoSEQ multiplex PCR; TCRdb's copy has only in-frame clones and leaves some out. Of roughly 92,000 clones in the sample, approximately 80% were seen once. The receptor comes from a man aged 50 to 59 in good health and CMV-seropositive. Material for sequencing was PBMCs. The chain has TRBV6-5 and TRBJ1-6, with D possibly TRBD1 on 5 matching bases. The CDR3 region has the DNA TGTGCCAGCAGCCCCGGGGGGAATAATTCACCCCTCCACTTT. Protein sequence: CASSPGGNNSPLHF.